What follows describes a single T cell receptor (beta chain). This clone appeared once. Its antigen remains undetermined. No base qualities exist here, and no much larger clone lies one base off it. The method behind the library was the immunoSEQ multiplex PCR assay. Not all clones reach the TCRdb copy of this immuneACCESS table, which keeps in-frame sequences only. Checked studies attribute under half of the gap to unresolved V genes and leave the rest unexplained. The sample includes approximately 44,000 clones, with around nine tenths observed a single time. Together, the top ten hold around 0.6% of the sample. Spanning cysteine to phenylalanine, the CDR3 consists of 16 amino acids. Just the 48-base CDR3 DNA is kept, in frame starting at base 1. Sequences SGHRS (CDR1) and YFSETQ (CDR2) are obtained from the germline V gene. V is trimmed back by 4 bases and J by 6 bases, and the junction contains 12 bases that no gene match accounts for.

This sample stems from a study of T cell changes during pregnancy in multiple sclerosis (dated by TCRdb to the late 2010s). Regarding the complete study: In women with multiple sclerosis, the researchers looked at how the T cell repertoire shifted as pregnancy progressed.

This TCR was sampled from a female donor with multiple sclerosis, enrolled in a pregnancy study. The V and J genes are TRBV5-1 and TRBJ2-1, with 8 middle bases fitting TRBD2. Here the sequenced sample was CD4+ T cells from peripheral blood mononuclear cells, taken in the first trimester of pregnancy. The CDR3 protein: CASSPAGAGGLNEQFF. The DNA reads TGCGCCAGCAGCCCTGCTGGGGCGGGAGGCCTCAATGAGCAGTTCTTC.